These 28 T cell receptor beta chains originate from one sample sequenced in a study of CD8+ T cells in alopecia areata. cDNA reverse transcribed from extracted RNA served as the sequencing template. TCRdb's table, derived via immunoSEQ multiplex PCR, lists solely in-frame clones and lacks some. The sample yields about 270,000 clones, without any singletons. Sorting of pooled cutaneous lymph node cells used CD4, CD8alpha, NKG2D, NKG2ACE and other markers. Material: CD4+ T cells sorted from a lymph node. These receptors all stem from a C3H/HeJ mouse with alopecia areata. For this mouse line, the MHC haplotype is H2-k.

This clone was detected many times. Mouse germline and gene names are used. The CDR3 is cut off 4 residues early in the read; its end comes from the germline J gene. Distinct nucleotide sequences in the sample also encode this CDR3. The rearrangement links TRBV14 to TRBJ2-1; 7 positions match TRBD1. From germline, CDR1 is SGHDT and CDR2 FRDEAV. V lost 5 bases to trimming and J lost 1 base; unmatched junction nucleotides: 0. The CDR3 covers 13 residues. The CDR3 here is CASRTGNYAEQFF. The part of the CDR3 DNA that was read is TGTGCCAGCAGGACAGGGAACTATGCT.

This clone was found a few times. Mouse germline and gene names are used. The missing CDR3 end, 4 residues past where the read stops, is filled in from the germline J gene. The chain recombines TRBV17 with TRBJ2-2, with TRBD2 identical over 8 bases. The V gene end was trimmed by 6 bases and the J gene end by 2 bases; junction bases not matched to a gene: 8. Germline values: CDR1 MNHDT, CDR2 YYDKIL. This CDR3 contains 16 residues. The CDR3 protein is CASRILGGENTGQLYF. Partial CDR3 DNA: TGTGCTAGCAGAATCCTGGGGGGCGAGAACACCGGG.

This clone was seen only a few times. Gene and germline names: mouse. Read sequence stops 4 residues before the CDR3 end, and the germline J gene provides the missing end. V and J are TRBV2 and TRBJ2-1; TRBD2 aligns across 13 bases. The CDR3 totals 17 residues. Germline V lookup: CDR1 LGHNA, CDR2 YSYQKL. With 2 bases clipped from V and 3 bases from J, the junction kept 4 bases outside the gene matches. The sequenced part of the CDR3 DNA is TGTGCCAGCAGCCAACCGGGACTGGGGGGGATCTATGCT. Its translation is CASSQPGLGGIYA. The whole CDR3 region reads CASSQPGLGGIYAEQFF.

As regards this clone: Gene names denote mouse genes. Read data end 3 residues before the CDR3 end; the end is taken from the germline J gene. The sample holds other DNA sequences that translate to the same CDR3. The chain links TRBV13-3 to TRBJ1-6; TRBD1 matches at 9 bases. TRBJ1-6 is an ORF, and what it does is uncertain. The CDR3 loop spans 14 amino acids. Germline V gene lookup returns CDR1 NNHDY and CDR2 SYVADS. V was pared by 5 bases and J by 7 bases, with 4 bases of the junction left unmatched. The CDR3 loop is CASRRQGGNSPLYF. The CDR3 DNA, read in part, is TGTGCCAGCAGAAGACAGGGGGGGAATTCGCCC.

This clone was seen a handful of times. Gene names are the mouse ones. The CDR3 extends 4 residues past the end of the read, so its final part is completed from the germline J gene. This chain connects TRBV1 to TRBJ2-2, with 11 bases fitting TRBD2. There are 17 residues in the CDR3. V shed 1 base and J 0 bases; nucleotides not matched to a gene: 1. Looked up from germline, CDR1 is NSQYPW and CDR2 is LRSPGD (reference sequence). The CDR3 region is CTCSAGDWGSNTGQLYF. CDR3 DNA, as far as it was read: TGCACCTGCAGTGCAGGGGACTGGGGGTCAAACACCGGG.

Only a few counts were recorded for this clone. The germline and genes are mouse ones. The same CDR3 can be traced to other DNA sequences in this sample. Incomplete CDR3 DNA: TGTGCCAGCAGTCGGGACAGGGGAGACACA. This gives the protein CASSRDRGDT. The entire CDR3 is CASSRDRGDTEVFF. The rearrangement joins TRBV19 to TRBJ1-1; 10 bases agree with TRBD1. The read ends 4 residues before the CDR3 terminus; that terminus is restored from the germline J gene. Germline CDR1 is FNHDT and CDR2 is SITEND (reference sequence). The CDR3 length is 14 residues. V shed 4 bases, J shed 3 bases, and the junction held 3 bases outside the gene matches.

Comment on this clone: Gene names refer to mouse genes. The observed sequence ends 4 residues before the CDR3 terminus, with the missing tail filled in from the germline J gene. The genes are TRBV19 and TRBJ2-2, with TRBD2 identical over 9 bases. The CDR3 is 17 amino acids. Trimming cost V 2 bases and J 0 bases; bases outside gene matches: 5. Germline V gene sequence: CDR1 FNHDT, CDR2 SITEND (reference sequence). The CDR3 region is CASSIQGLGANTGQLYF. The part of the CDR3 DNA that was read is TGTGCCAGCAGTATCCAGGGACTGGGCGCAAACACCGGG.

This clone was found a few times. The listed genes are named as in mouse. Read data end 4 residues before the CDR3 end; the end is taken from the germline J gene. This chain connects TRBV1 to TRBJ1-2; D not certain. V dropped 0 bases and J dropped 2 bases, with 7 bases sitting between them. The CDR3 is made up of 14 amino acids. Germline CDR1 reads NSQYPW; CDR2 reads LRSPGD (reference sequence). Partial CDR3 DNA: TGCACCTGCAGTGCAGATGTAGGGAACTCC. As protein: CTCSADVGNS. The CDR3 in its entirety is CTCSADVGNSDYTF.

This clone was seen a handful of times. Any gene name here is a mouse gene name. Read sequence stops 4 residues before the CDR3 end, and the germline J gene provides the missing end. V gene TRBV19 combines with J gene TRBJ1-2, with no clear D. Germline loops: CDR1 FNHDT, CDR2 SITEND (reference sequence). CDR3 size: 13 residues. Trimming took off 2 bases at V and 2 bases at J, with 7 bases between the two ends. CDR3 protein: CASSMVGNSDYTF. CDR3 DNA (partial): TGTGCCAGCAGTATGGTGGGGAACTCC.

A word on this clone: Mouse germline and gene names are used. Read sequence stops 4 residues before the CDR3 end, and the germline J gene provides the missing end. The V and J genes are TRBV12-1 and TRBJ2-7, with TRBD2 identical over 8 bases. The CDR3 has 15 residues. Germline lookup yields CDR1 SGHSN and CDR2 HYEKVE. The CDR3 DNA, read in part, is TGTGCCAGCTCTCTCGTGACTGGGGCCCCTTAT. Its protein is CASSLVTGAPY. The complete CDR3 protein is CASSLVTGAPYEQYF.

This clone came up a few times. These gene names are mouse names. The CDR3 end is not reached by the read, which stops 4 residues before it; the germline J gene fills it in. The chain carries TRBV19 and TRBJ2-5; 11 nucleotides line up with TRBD2. Germline CDR1 reads FNHDT; CDR2 reads SITEND (reference sequence). J lost 0 bases, V lost 5 bases, and 5 bases had no gene match. The CDR3 totals 16 residues. The part of the CDR3 DNA that was read is TGTGCCAGCAGCAGGGACTGGGGGCTTAACCAAGAC. Translation gives CASSRDWGLNQD. In full, the CDR3 reads CASSRDWGLNQDTQYF.

Only a few counts were recorded for this clone. Gene names and germline refer to mouse. The sequenced fragment ends 4 residues before the CDR3 boundary, so the rest is inferred from the germline J gene. This CDR3 is also generated by other DNA sequences in the sample. V usage is TRBV1 and J usage is TRBJ2-1; D possibly corresponds to TRBD2 (6 bases). The CDR3 runs to 16 residues. The V and J ends lost 0 bases and 0 bases respectively, with 9 bases between them. The germline V gene has CDR1 NSQYPW and CDR2 LRSPGD (reference sequence). CDR3 amino acids: CTCSADLGGNYAEQFF. CDR3 bases read: TGCACCTGCAGTGCAGATCTTGGGGGTAACTATGCT.

In the case of this clone: Each gene name is a mouse one. Read data end 4 residues before the CDR3 end; the end is taken from the germline J gene. The chain recombines TRBV13-1 with TRBJ2-2; D may be TRBD1 (6 bases). The germline V gene has CDR1 NSHNY and CDR2 SYGAGN. The CDR3 consists of 14 residues. Deletions cut 2 bases from V and 3 bases from J, with 8 bases between. CDR3 amino acids: CASSETGHTGQLYF. The CDR3 bases that were read are TGTGCCAGCAGTGAAACAGGGCACACCGGG.

This clone has a handful of counts. Gene names are the mouse ones. The read falls 4 residues short of the CDR3 end, and the missing part is taken from the germline J gene. The sample carries other DNA sequences with the same CDR3. V usage is TRBV5 and J usage is TRBJ2-7; D may be TRBD1 (6 bases). CDR3 length: 13 residues. V gave up 3 bases and J gave up 3 bases, with 9 bases separating them. Germline V gene sequence: CDR1 LGHNA, CDR2 YNLKQL (reference sequence). The CDR3 here is CASSHRDNYEQYF. CDR3 bases read: TGTGCCAGCAGCCACCGGGACAACTAT.

This clone was seen a handful of times. Germline and genes here are mouse. The CDR3 end falls 3 residues outside the read, so it is completed with the germline J gene. This sequence joins TRBV17 and TRBJ1-6; 7 bases fit TRBD1. TRBJ1-6 has ORF status, its function being uncertain. Germline V gene lookup returns CDR1 MNHDT and CDR2 YYDKIL. This CDR3 has 15 amino acids. V gave up 2 bases and J gave up 7 bases; unmatched junction bases: 5. CDR3 sequence reads: CASSRRGGGNSPLYF. CDR3 DNA, as far as it was read: TGTGCTAGCAGTAGAAGAGGGGGCGGAAATTCGCCC.

Remarks on this clone: Genes and germline are mouse. The read terminates 3 residues ahead of where the CDR3 ends, so the germline J gene completes it. The rearrangement uses TRBV29 and TRBJ1-6, with 8 nucleotides matching TRBD1. TRBJ1-6 is known as an ORF, though its function is uncertain. Trimming cost V 6 bases and J 0 bases; bases outside gene matches: 1. This CDR3 region has 15 residues. Germline assignment: CDR1 MSHET and CDR2 SYDVDS. The CDR3 loop is CASRQGDSYNSPLYF. Partial CDR3 DNA: TGTGCTAGCAGACAGGGGGATTCCTATAATTCGCCC.

Regarding this clone: Mouse names are used for the genes. The sequence runs out 4 residues before the end of the CDR3; the remainder is reconstructed from the germline J gene. This CDR3 is also generated by other DNA sequences in the sample. The gene calls are TRBV13-1 and TRBJ2-1, with D maybe TRBD1 (7 bases). The CDR3 consists of 15 residues. Looked up from germline, CDR1 is NSHNY and CDR2 is SYGAGN. V was shortened by 0 bases and J by 3 bases, with 10 bases between the two germline ends. CDR3 residues: CASSDARGRYAEQFF. The CDR3 DNA, read in part, is TGTGCCAGCAGTGATGCGAGGGGGCGCTATGCT.

Of note for this clone: Germline and genes: mouse. The CDR3 is cut off 4 residues early in the read; its end comes from the germline J gene. Other DNA variants within this sample encode the same CDR3. The gene calls are TRBV13-1 and TRBJ2-2, with no clear D. The CDR3 sequence is 15 residues long. Germline assignment: CDR1 NSHNY and CDR2 SYGAGN. V dropped 0 bases and J dropped 2 bases, with 8 bases sitting between them. CDR3 in amino acids: CASSDAQPNTGQLYF. Incomplete CDR3 DNA: TGTGCCAGCAGTGATGCACAGCCCAACACCGGG.

A word on this clone: The gene symbols are mouse symbols. The read falls 4 residues short of the CDR3 end, and the missing part is taken from the germline J gene. V is TRBV19 and J is TRBJ2-3; 8 bases line up with TRBD1. CDR3 length: 16 amino acids. The V gene's germline CDR1 is FNHDT and CDR2 SITEND (reference sequence). V dropped 4 bases and J dropped 0; count of bases not matched to a gene: 7. CDR3 in amino acids: CASSPRTGRSAETLYF. The sequenced CDR3 bases are TGTGCCAGCAGTCCTCGGACAGGGAGAAGTGCAGAA.

Note on this clone: Germline and genes here are mouse. Read sequence stops 4 residues before the CDR3 end, and the germline J gene provides the missing end. Additional DNA sequences in this sample encode the identical CDR3. This chain connects TRBV31 to TRBJ2-3, with 8 bases identical to TRBD1. V was pared by 1 base and J by 0 bases, with 3 bases of the junction left unmatched. This CDR3 spans 15 amino acids. Germline V gene data show CDR1 as GKSSPN and CDR2 as SITVG. The CDR3 sequence is CAWSPGTGSAETLYF. The sequenced CDR3 bases are TGTGCCTGGAGTCCCGGGACAGGTAGTGCAGAA.

This clone was counted only a few times. Gene names and germline refer to mouse. The DNA ends 4 residues before the CDR3 does, and the rest of the CDR3 is filled in from the germline J gene. The chain recombines TRBV14 with TRBJ2-2; 8 nucleotides match TRBD2. Losses at the gene ends were 4 bases for V and 0 bases for J; bases not matched to a gene: 2. Germline CDR1 reads SGHDT; CDR2 reads FRDEAV. The CDR3 spans 15 residues. The CDR3: CASSQLGANTGQLYF. CDR3 bases read: TGTGCCAGCAGTCAACTGGGGGCAAACACCGGG.

This clone has a handful of counts. Gene names are mouse gene names. The read ends 4 residues shy of where the CDR3 ends; the end is completed using the germline J gene. Other DNA sequences within the sample encode an identical CDR3. The V call is TRBV1, the J call TRBJ2-1, with 10 bases aligning to TRBD2. Germline V gene data show CDR1 as NSQYPW and CDR2 as LRSPGD (reference sequence). The CDR3 covers 15 residues. The CDR3 loop is CTCSADLGGRAEQFF. The CDR3 bases that were read are TGCACCTGCAGTGCAGATCTGGGGGGGCGAGCT.

There are a few counts of this clone. Any gene name here is a mouse gene name. The observed sequence ends 4 residues before the CDR3 terminus, with the missing tail filled in from the germline J gene. V gene TRBV1 combines with J gene TRBJ2-5; D is undetermined. The CDR3 covers 14 residues. V gave up 1 base and J gave up 1 base, with 6 bases separating them. Looked up from germline, CDR1 is NSQYPW and CDR2 is LRSPGD (reference sequence). The CDR3: CTCSAVLYQDTQYF. CDR3 DNA (partial): TGCACCTGCAGTGCAGTACTTTACCAAGAC.

This clone was picked up a small number of times. Gene names refer to mouse genes. The DNA ends 3 residues before the CDR3 does, and the rest of the CDR3 is filled in from the germline J gene. This CDR3 is also generated by other DNA sequences in the sample. The chain couples TRBV17 to TRBJ1-6, with D uncertain. TRBJ1-6 is filed as an ORF, its function uncertain. Trimming left V 6 bases short and J 0 bases short, with 6 bases between. The CDR3 spans 14 residues. CDR1 and CDR2 from the germline V gene are MNHDT and YYDKIL. The CDR3 bases that were read are TGTGCTAGCAGCCAGAATTCCTATAATTCGCCC. Protein sequence: CASSQNSYNSP. The CDR3 as a whole reads CASSQNSYNSPLYF.

A word on this clone: Germline and genes here are mouse. The read is 4 residues too short to cover the CDR3 end, so that end is filled in from the germline J gene. J is TRBJ2-3 and V is TRBV19, with 12 bases fitting TRBD2. Germline V gene sequence: CDR1 FNHDT, CDR2 SITEND (reference sequence). The CDR3 loop spans 15 amino acids. CDR3 amino acids: CASSIGTGGEETLYF. CDR3 DNA, as far as it was read: TGTGCCAGCAGTATAGGGACTGGGGGGGAAGAA. Looking up the rest from reference TRBV19 and TRBJ2-3 gives the full variable domain: GGIITQTPKFLIGQEGQKLTLKCQQNFNHDTMYWYRQDSGKGLRLIYYSITENDLQKGDLSEGYDASREKKSSFSLTVTSAQKNEMAVFLCASSIGTGGEETLYFGSGTRLTVL.

This clone was picked up many times. All gene names here are mouse names. The read falls 4 residues short of the CDR3 end, and the missing part is taken from the germline J gene. The same CDR3 can be traced to other DNA sequences in this sample. The genes are TRBV1 and TRBJ2-2; perhaps TRBD1 as D (5 bases). The CDR3 has 14 residues. The germline V and J ends were trimmed by 3 bases and 4 bases, with 9 bases remaining between them. In germline, CDR1 is NSQYPW, CDR2 LRSPGD (reference sequence). CDR3 in amino acids: CTCSAQGGTGQLYF. The sequenced part of the CDR3 DNA is TGCACCTGCAGTGCGCAGGGCGGCACCGGG. Together with reference TRBV1 and TRBJ2-2, the CDR3 gives the full variable domain: VTLLEQNPRWRLVPRGQAVNLRCILKNSQYPWMSWYQQDLQKQLQWLFTLRSPGDKEVKSLPGADYLATRVTDTELRLQVANMSQGRTLYCTCSAQGGTGQLYFGEGSKLTVL.

A note on this clone: Being one base from a much bigger clone, this may be a read error. The gene symbols are mouse symbols. Read coverage stops 4 residues before the CDR3 terminus; the germline J gene supplies the remainder. The chain employs TRBV1 and TRBJ2-1; TRBD2 aligns across 7 bases. This CDR3 has 15 residues. Trimming at V came to 0 bases and at J to 3 bases, leaving 2 bases not matched to a gene. The germline gives CDR1 NSQYPW, CDR2 LRSPGD (reference sequence). Partial CDR3 DNA: TGCACCTGCAGTGCAGATGGGGGGATCTATGCT. Residues: CTCSADGGIYA. The whole CDR3 sequence is CTCSADGGIYAEQFF.

Comment on this clone: Mouse names are used for the genes. The read halts 4 residues ahead of the CDR3 end, with the missing end drawn from the germline J gene. In the same sample, other DNA sequences code for this CDR3. V and J are TRBV13-1 and TRBJ1-2, with TRBD1 matching 11 bases. Germline CDR1 NSHNY, CDR2 SYGAGN. The CDR3 runs to 15 residues. The CDR3 sequence: CASSEGQGAGSDYTF. The DNA read from the CDR3 is TGTGCCAGCAGTGAAGGACAGGGGGCGGGGTCC.